These 23 T cell receptor beta chains came from one sample sequenced in a study of OX40 agonist ivuxolimab in advanced cancers. Data came from immunoSEQ multiplex PCR; TCRdb stores just in-frame clones and leaves some out. This table has 40,000 to 45,000 clones, roughly 86% appearing once. The sample was CD4+ or CD8+ T cells sorted from blood, taken in a trial of the OX40 agonist ivuxolimab. The receptors come from an adult with an advanced solid tumor such as melanoma, head and neck, liver or kidney cancer.

The chain employs TRBV19 and TRBJ2-3; 9 bases line up with TRBD1. V gave up 5 bases and J gave up 5 bases; unmatched junction bases: 8. The germline V gene encodes CDR1 LNHDA and CDR2 SQIVND (reference sequence). The CDR3 length is 15 residues. For the CDR3, the DNA is TGTGCCAGTAGTCCCACAGGGGGCGATGGAGATACGCAGTATTTT. This gives the protein CASSPTGGDGDTQYF.

This clone was found once. CDR3 in amino acids: CASSWDRGLGQPQHF. In DNA, the CDR3 is TGTGCCAGCAGTTGGGACAGGGGGCTGGGACAGCCCCAGCATTTT. V usage is TRBV6-5 and J usage is TRBJ1-5; the match to TRBD1 covers 12 bases. V shed 4 bases and J 7 bases; nucleotides not matched to a gene: 5. The CDR3 totals 15 residues. CDR1 and CDR2 (germline): MNHEY, SVGAGI.

This chain uses TRBV5-6 with TRBJ2-5; 8 positions agree with TRBD1. Losses at the gene ends were 4 bases for V and 3 bases for J; bases not matched to a gene: 2. The germline V gene has CDR1 SGHDT and CDR2 YYEEEE. CDR3 length equals 13 residues. Written as DNA, the CDR3 is TGTGCCAGCAGCACAGGGGGAGAAGAGACCCAGTACTTC. Its translation: CASSTGGEETQYF. The whole variable domain, remainder taken from reference TRBV5-6 and TRBJ2-5, is DAGVTQSPTHLIKTRGQQVTLRCSPKSGHDTVSWYQQALGQGPQFIFQYYEEEERQRGNFPDRFSGHQFPNYSSELNVNALLLGDSALYLCASSTGGEETQYFGPGTRLLVL.

This clone has a single count. The chain couples TRBV7-6 to TRBJ1-1, with 8 bases that match TRBD1. CDR3 length equals 14 residues. Germline V CDR1 and CDR2: SGHVS, FNYEAQ. The V gene end was trimmed by 5 bases and the J gene end by 2 bases; junction bases not matched to a gene: 4. CDR3 in DNA: TGTGCCAGCAGCGACGGGACAGGTAACACTGAAGCTTTCTTT. This sequence encodes CASSDGTGNTEAFF.

This clone was observed once. The chain joins TRBV12-1 to TRBJ1-6; the table's TRBD1 call for D was not verified on the DNA. TRBV12-1 counts as a pseudogene. This CDR3 region has 14 residues. The CDR3 DNA sequence: TGTGCCAGCAGCCCCGGGACAGAGAATTCACCCCTCCACTTT. Protein: CASSPGTENSPLHF.

The V call is TRBV10-3, the J call TRBJ1-2; 9 nucleotides match TRBD1. There are 16 residues in the CDR3. Unmatched junction bases numbered 7, after V lost 3 bases and J lost 2 bases. Germline lookup yields CDR1 ENHRY and CDR2 SYGVKD. The CDR3, as DNA: TGTGCCATCAGTGACCCGGGACAGGGAGGAAACTATGGCTACACCTTC. Translated, it gives CAISDPGQGGNYGYTF.

V gene TRBV14 combines with J gene TRBJ2-3, with a weak D call TRBD2 (6 bases). CDR3 size: 16 residues. Germline V gene data show CDR1 as SGHDN and CDR2 as FVKESK. Trimming removed 0 bases from V and 0 bases from J, with 10 bases in between. The CDR3 region is CASSQDWRGSTDTQYF. The CDR3 region has the DNA TGTGCCAGCAGCCAAGATTGGAGGGGAAGCACAGATACGCAGTATTTT.

This clone has just a few counts. Other DNA variants within this sample encode the same CDR3. The chain joins TRBV27 to TRBJ2-3; either TRBD1 or TRBD2 may fit D (5 bases each). The CDR3 has 15 amino acids. The germline V and J ends were trimmed by 4 bases and 0 bases, with 11 bases remaining between them. In germline, CDR1 is MNHEY, CDR2 SMNVEV (reference sequence). In DNA form, the CDR3 reads TGTGCCAGCAGTTCTGGGACGGTTAGCACAGATACGCAGTATTTT. The encoded protein is CASSSGTVSTDTQYF.

The V and J genes are TRBV10-3 and TRBJ1-1; the D is unclear. CDR1 and CDR2 (germline): ENHRY, SYGVKD. Trimming took 0 bases from V and 1 from J, leaving 3 bases between them. This CDR3 has 13 amino acids. The CDR3 region has the DNA TGTGCCATCAGTGAGTCGCAGAACACTGAAGCTTTCTTT. Amino acids: CAISESQNTEAFF.

This clone was found once. V is TRBV4-2 and J is TRBJ2-3; the match to TRBD2 covers 11 bases. This CDR3 has 14 residues. V was clipped by 5 bases and J by 5 bases; unmatched bases: 3. CDR1 is LGHNA, CDR2 YNFKEQ, per germline. DNA of the CDR3: TGTGCCAGCAGCACCGGGACTAGCGGAGATACGCAGTATTTT. It is translated as CASSTGTSGDTQYF.

The J gene is TRBJ2-3, the V gene TRBV19; D remains unclear. In germline, CDR1 is LNHDA, CDR2 SQIVND (reference sequence). V was cut by 1 base and J by 0 bases, with 5 bases left in between. The CDR3 runs 14 residues. The CDR3 sequence is CASSIGLSTDTQYF. The DNA of the CDR3 is TGTGCCAGTAGTATAGGGCTGAGCACAGATACGCAGTATTTT.

The chain uses TRBV5-1 and TRBJ2-2; D gene unclear. The CDR3 has 13 amino acids. Per the germline V gene, CDR1 is SGHRS and CDR2 is YFSETQ. V was clipped by 1 base and J by 7 bases, with 8 bases between them. The CDR3 is CASSLYGIGELFF. The CDR3 DNA is TGCGCCAGCAGCTTGTATGGTATCGGGGAGCTGTTTTTT.

DNA of the CDR3: TGTGCCAGCAGTTTATCCTTCACAGGGGCTGAAGCTTTCTTT. Amino acids: CASSLSFTGAEAFF. V and J are TRBV27 and TRBJ1-1, with TRBD1 matching 7 bases. The CDR3 spans 14 residues. Germline-derived CDR1 and CDR2 are MNHEY and SMNVEV (reference sequence). V shed 0 bases and J 6 bases; nucleotides not matched to a gene: 4.

The V gene is TRBV5-6, the J gene TRBJ1-5; D possibly corresponds to TRBD1 (5 bases). The germline V gene has CDR1 SGHDT and CDR2 YYEEEE. V lost 4 bases to trimming and J lost 4 bases, with 6 bases between them. This CDR3 is built from 12 residues. CDR3 sequence: CASSDRNQPQHF. The CDR3 region has the DNA TGTGCCAGCAGCGACAGAAATCAGCCCCAGCATTTT.

The gene calls are TRBV28 and TRBJ2-3, with 8 bases matching TRBD1. The trim removed 0 bases at V and 6 bases at J, leaving 14 bases unmatched. The CDR3 is 18 residues long. Germline V lookup: CDR1 MDHEN, CDR2 SYDVKM. CDR3 coding DNA: TGTGCCAGCAGTTTATGGACAGGGGCGAACCCGACCGTTGATACGCAGTATTTT. This translates into CASSLWTGANPTVDTQYF.

V usage is TRBV27 and J usage is TRBJ2-3; D is perhaps TRBD1 or TRBD2 (5 bases each). Germline CDR1 MNHEY, CDR2 SMNVEV (reference sequence). The CDR3 loop spans 14 amino acids. V shed 1 base and J shed 1 base, with 6 bases lying between them. DNA for the CDR3: TGTGCCAGCAGTTTATTGGGGGGCACAGATACGCAGTATTTT. It codes for CASSLLGGTDTQYF.

As for this clone: At one end, the junction sequence differs from germline, possibly due to a read error. The V call is TRBV5-1, the J call TRBJ1-6; no definite D call. This CDR3 contains 16 residues. The germline V gene encodes CDR1 SGHRS and CDR2 YFSETQ. The chain's CDR3 is CASSQDLQLDNSPLHF. The CDR3 nucleotides read TGTGCCAGCAGCCAGGATCTACAGTTAGATAATTCACCCCTCCACTTT.

The sample holds one count of this clone. This sequence joins TRBV6-6 and TRBJ1-1, with a possible D match to TRBD1 (5 bases). There are 11 residues in the CDR3. Germline CDR1 MNHNY, CDR2 SVGAGI (reference sequence). CDR3 loop: CGSRRGPEAFF. The CDR3 DNA is TGTGGATCACGCCGGGGCCCTGAAGCTTTCTTT.

The chain couples TRBV6-6 to TRBJ1-5, with D uncertain. The germline V gene encodes CDR1 MNHNY and CDR2 SVGAGI (reference sequence). The CDR3 is made up of 14 amino acids. Trimming removed 2 bases from V and 8 bases from J, with 13 bases in between. The CDR3 protein is CASSYVSLEEPQHF. CDR3 DNA: TGTGCCAGCAGTTACGTTAGTCTAGAGGAGCCCCAGCATTTT.

There are a few counts of this clone. The sample holds other DNA sequences that translate to the same CDR3. V is TRBV7-2 and J is TRBJ2-7; no firm D call. This CDR3 region has 13 residues. Germline V gene sequence: CDR1 SGHTA, CDR2 FQGNSA. The germline V and J ends were trimmed by 3 bases and 3 bases, with 9 bases remaining between them. The CDR3 spells CASSFGPLYEQYF. The CDR3, as DNA: TGTGCCAGCAGCTTTGGACCTCTCTACGAGCAGTACTTC.

This chain uses TRBV6-4 with TRBJ1-1, with a weak D call TRBD1 (6 bases). Per germline, CDR1 MRHNA and CDR2 SNTAGT. The CDR3 contains 13 residues. The V end was cut by 2 bases, the J end by 5 bases, with 9 bases between. This CDR3 is CASSDHRGTEAFF. CDR3 bases: TGTGCCAGCAGTGACCATAGGGGGACTGAAGCTTTCTTT.

This clone was counted between two and nine times. The chain employs TRBV2 and TRBJ2-1, with D possibly matching TRBD2 (5 bases). V lost 3 bases to trimming and J lost 0 bases, with 9 bases between them. The CDR3 sequence is 15 residues long. Germline CDR1 SNHLY, CDR2 FYNNEI. CDR3 residues: CASSELAGSYNEQFF. In DNA, the CDR3 is TGTGCCAGCAGTGAGCTGGCGGGCTCCTACAATGAGCAGTTCTTC. The whole variable domain, filled in from reference TRBV2 and TRBJ2-1, reads EPEVTQTPSHQVTQMGQEVILRCVPISNHLYFYWYRQILGQKVEFLVSFYNNEISEKSEIFDDQFSVERPDGSNFTLKIRSTKLEDSAMYFCASSELAGSYNEQFFGPGTRLTVL.

This chain links TRBV6-5 with TRBJ2-1; 10 nucleotides agree with TRBD1. The germline CDR1 and CDR2 sequences are MNHEY and SVGAGI. This CDR3 is 14 amino acids long. V gave up 8 bases and J gave up 8 bases; unmatched junction bases: 9. This CDR3 reads CASYRQGALDEQFF. The CDR3, as DNA: TGTGCCAGCTACCGACAGGGGGCTTTGGATGAGCAGTTCTTC.